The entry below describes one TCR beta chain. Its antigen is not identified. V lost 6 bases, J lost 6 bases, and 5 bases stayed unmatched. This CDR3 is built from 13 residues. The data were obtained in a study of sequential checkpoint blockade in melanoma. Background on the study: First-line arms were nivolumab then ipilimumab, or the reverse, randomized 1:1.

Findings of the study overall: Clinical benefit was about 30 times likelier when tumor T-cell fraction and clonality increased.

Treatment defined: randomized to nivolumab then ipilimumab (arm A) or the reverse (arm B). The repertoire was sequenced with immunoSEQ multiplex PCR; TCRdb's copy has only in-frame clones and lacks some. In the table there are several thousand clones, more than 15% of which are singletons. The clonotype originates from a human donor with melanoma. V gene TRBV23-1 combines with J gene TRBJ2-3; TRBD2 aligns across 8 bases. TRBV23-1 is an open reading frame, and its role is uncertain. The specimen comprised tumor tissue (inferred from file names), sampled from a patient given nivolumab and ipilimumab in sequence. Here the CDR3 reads CASSRGGPDTQYF. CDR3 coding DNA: TGCGCCAGCAGCCGCGGGGGGCCCGATACGCAGTATTTT.